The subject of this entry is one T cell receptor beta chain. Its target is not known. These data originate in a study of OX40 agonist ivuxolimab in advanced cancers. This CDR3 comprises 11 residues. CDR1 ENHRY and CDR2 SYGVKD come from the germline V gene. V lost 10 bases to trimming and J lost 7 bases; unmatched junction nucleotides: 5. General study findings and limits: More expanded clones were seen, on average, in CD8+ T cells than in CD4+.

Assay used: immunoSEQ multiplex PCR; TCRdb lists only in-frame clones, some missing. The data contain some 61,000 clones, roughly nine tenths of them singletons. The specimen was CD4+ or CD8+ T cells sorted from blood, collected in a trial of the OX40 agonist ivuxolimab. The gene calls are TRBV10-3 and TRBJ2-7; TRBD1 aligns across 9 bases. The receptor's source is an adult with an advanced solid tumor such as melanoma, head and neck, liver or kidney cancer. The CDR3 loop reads CATGQGLEQYF. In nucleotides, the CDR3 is TGTGCCACCGGACAGGGGCTTGAGCAGTACTTC.